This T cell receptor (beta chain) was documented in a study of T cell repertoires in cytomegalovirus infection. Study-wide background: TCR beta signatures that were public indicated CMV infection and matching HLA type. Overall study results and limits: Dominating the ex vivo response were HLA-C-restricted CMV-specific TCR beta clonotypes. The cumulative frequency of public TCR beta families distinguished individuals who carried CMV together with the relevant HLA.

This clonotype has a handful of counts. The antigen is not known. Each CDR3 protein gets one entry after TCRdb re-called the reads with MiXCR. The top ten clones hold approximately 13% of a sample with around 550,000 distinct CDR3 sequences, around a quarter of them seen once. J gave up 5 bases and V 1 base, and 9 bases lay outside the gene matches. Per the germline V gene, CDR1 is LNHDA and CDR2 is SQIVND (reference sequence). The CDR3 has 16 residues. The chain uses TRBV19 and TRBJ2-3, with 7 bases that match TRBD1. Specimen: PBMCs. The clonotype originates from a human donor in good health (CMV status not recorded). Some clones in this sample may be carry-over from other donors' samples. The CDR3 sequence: CASSIGRQGLGDTQYF. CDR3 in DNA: TGTGCCAGTAGTATAGGCAGACAGGGATTGGGAGATACGCAGTATTTT.